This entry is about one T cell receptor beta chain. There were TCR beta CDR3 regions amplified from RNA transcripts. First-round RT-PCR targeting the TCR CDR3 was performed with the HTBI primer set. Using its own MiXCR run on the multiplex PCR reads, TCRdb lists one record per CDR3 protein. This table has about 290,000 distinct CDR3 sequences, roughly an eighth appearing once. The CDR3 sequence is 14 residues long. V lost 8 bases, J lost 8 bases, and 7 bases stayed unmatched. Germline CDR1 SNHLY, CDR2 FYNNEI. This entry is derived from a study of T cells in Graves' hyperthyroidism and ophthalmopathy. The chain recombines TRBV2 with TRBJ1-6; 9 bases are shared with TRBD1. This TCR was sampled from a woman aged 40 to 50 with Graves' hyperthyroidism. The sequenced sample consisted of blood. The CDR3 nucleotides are TGTGCCAGCCGAAGGGGACAGGGTTATTCACCCCTCCACTTT. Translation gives CASRRGQGYSPLHF. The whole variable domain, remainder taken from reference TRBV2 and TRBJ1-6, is EPEVTQTPSHQVTQMGQEVILRCVPISNHLYFYWYRQILGQKVEFLVSFYNNEISEKSEIFDDQFSVERPDGSNFTLKIRSTKLEDSAMYFCASRRGQGYSPLHFGNGTRLTVT.